The 17 T cell receptor beta chains below all came from one sample that was sequenced in a study of technical replicates of blood from a few donors. The method was immunoSEQ multiplex PCR; TCRdb's version includes in-frame clones alone and lacks a portion of them. The sample contains tens of thousands of clones, approximately 94% of which appear only once. The specimen sequenced was T cells isolated from PBMCs. The receptors here all came from a human donor in good health.

The chain links TRBV28 to TRBJ2-3; 7 nucleotides align to TRBD1. This CDR3 is 16 amino acids long. The V gene's germline CDR1 is MDHEN and CDR2 SYDVKM. J gave up 2 bases and V 6 bases, and 11 bases lay outside the gene matches. The CDR3, as DNA: TGTGCCAGCAGCCTCCGGGACAGCCTTCCCACAGATACGCAGTATTTT. Encoded protein: CASSLRDSLPTDTQYF.

CDR3 nucleotide sequence: TGTGCCAGCAGCCAAGATTTGGACTACAATCAGCCCCAGCATTTT. This sequence encodes CASSQDLDYNQPQHF. The rearrangement uses TRBV4-2 and TRBJ1-5; D is ambiguous. This CDR3 is 15 amino acids long. V shed 0 bases and J shed 3 bases, with 9 bases lying between them. Germline V gives CDR1 LGHNA, CDR2 YNFKEQ.

The gene calls are TRBV7-6 and TRBJ1-1; D might be TRBD1 (5 bases). The CDR3 length is 15 residues. Germline values: CDR1 SGHVS, CDR2 FNYEAQ. V lost 5 bases to trimming and J lost 1 base, with 14 bases between them. The chain's CDR3 is CASSQNRQPNTEAFF. CDR3 sequence (DNA): TGTGCCAGCAGCCAGAACAGACAGCCGAACACTGAAGCTTTCTTT.

This sequence joins TRBV6-5 and TRBJ2-7, with 7 nucleotides matching TRBD1. This CDR3 is built from 13 residues. Losses at the gene ends were 1 base for V and 5 bases for J; bases not matched to a gene: 2. Germline V gene data show CDR1 as MNHEY and CDR2 as SVGAGI. The CDR3 nucleotides read TGTGCCAGCAGTTACTACAGGGGAAACGAGCAGTACTTC. It is translated as CASSYYRGNEQYF.

The chain uses TRBV5-6 and TRBJ2-3, with 7 bases aligning to TRBD2. The germline gives CDR1 SGHDT, CDR2 YYEEEE. V lost 4 bases and J lost 4; bases outside the gene matches: 12. CDR3 length: 16 amino acids. Written as DNA, the CDR3 is TGTGCCAGCAGCCTAACGGGGGGTGGCTATGCAGATACGCAGTATTTT. Translated: CASSLTGGGYADTQYF.

V usage is TRBV2 and J usage is TRBJ2-7; 7 nucleotides align to TRBD2. The CDR3 loop spans 14 amino acids. Per the germline V gene, CDR1 is SNHLY and CDR2 is FYNNEI. Trimming cost V 7 bases and J 1 base; bases outside gene matches: 7. This CDR3 reads CASKAGVSSYEQYF. The CDR3 bases are TGTGCCAGCAAGGCGGGGGTTTCTTCCTACGAGCAGTACTTC.

The chain's CDR3 is CASSAIYNEQFF. The DNA of the CDR3 is TGTGCCAGCAGCGCTATATACAATGAGCAGTTCTTC. J is TRBJ2-1 and V is TRBV7-2; no reliable D call. Deletions cut 5 bases from V and 4 bases from J, with 6 bases between. Germline loops: CDR1 SGHTA, CDR2 FQGNSA. The CDR3 loop spans 12 amino acids.

The gene calls are TRBV7-9 and TRBJ2-1; 7 bases fit TRBD2. V dropped 5 bases and J dropped 3; count of bases not matched to a gene: 19. CDR3 size: 19 residues. CDR1 SEHNR and CDR2 FQNEAQ come from the germline V gene (reference sequence). The CDR3 nucleotides read TGTGCCAGCAGCCCAACCCGGGGGTTCGGCGGGAGTAACTACAATGAGCAGTTCTTC. Residues: CASSPTRGFGGSNYNEQFF.

The chain employs TRBV6-5 and TRBJ2-7; D might be TRBD1 (6 bases). Germline CDR1 MNHEY, CDR2 SVGAGI. The CDR3 consists of 14 residues. V lost 5 bases and J 1 base, leaving 12 bases between the germline ends. In DNA, the CDR3 is TGTGCCAGCAGTAGAGTACAGGGATCCTACGAGCAGTACTTC. Protein: CASSRVQGSYEQYF.

The rearrangement joins TRBV11-3 to TRBJ2-4; possibly TRBD1 for D (6 bases). Looked up from germline, CDR1 is SGHNT and CDR2 is YENEEA. Trimming cost V 4 bases and J 6 bases, with 10 bases left between them. The CDR3 totals 13 residues. The CDR3 nucleotides read TGTGCCAGCAGCTACGAGGACAGAAACATTCAGTACTTC. Translated: CASSYEDRNIQYF. Complete variable domain (other parts from reference TRBV11-3 and TRBJ2-4): EAGVVQSPRYKIIEKKQPVAFWCNPISGHNTLYWYLQNLGQGPELLIRYENEEAVDDSQLPKDRFSAERLKGVDSTLKIQPAELGDSAVYLCASSYEDRNIQYFGAGTRLSVL.

The chain is built from TRBV9 and TRBJ1-1, with D maybe TRBD1 (6 bases). The V gene lost 0 bases and the J gene lost 5 bases, with 17 bases spanning the gap. Germline lookup yields CDR1 SGDLS and CDR2 YYNGEE. The CDR3 has 16 residues. CDR3 sequence (DNA): TGTGCCAGCAGCGTAGCGTCTGTGGAGGGGGGGACTGAAGCTTTCTTT. As protein: CASSVASVEGGTEAFF.

The rearrangement links TRBV10-3 to TRBJ1-2; 7 bases are a match to TRBD1. The ends lost 10 bases at V and 6 bases at J; junction bases unmatched: 8. The CDR3 sequence is 12 residues long. From germline, CDR1 is ENHRY and CDR2 SYGVKD. CDR3 nucleotides: TGTGCCACCGAGGACAGGCAAAATGGCTACACCTTC. Encoded protein: CATEDRQNGYTF.

The chain joins TRBV29-1 to TRBJ1-2; unclear D gene. Germline V gives CDR1 SQVTM, CDR2 ANQGSEA. The CDR3 length is 12 residues. V lost 3 bases, J lost 7 bases, and 12 bases lay in between. CDR3 nucleotides: TGCAGCGTTGACGATAGCGGTGGTGGCTACACCTTC. It translates to CSVDDSGGGYTF.

This chain joins TRBV10-1 and TRBJ2-1, with D unresolved. V was trimmed by 4 bases and J by 2 bases, leaving 9 bases between them. The CDR3 consists of 14 residues. The germline gives CDR1 WNHNN, CDR2 SYGVQD (reference sequence). In DNA, the CDR3 is TGCGCCAGCAGTGCTAAACGAACCTACAATGAGCAGTTCTTC. Amino acid sequence: CASSAKRTYNEQFF.

The chain is built from TRBV19 and TRBJ1-4; no clear D gene. The germline CDR1 and CDR2 sequences are LNHDA and SQIVND (reference sequence). Trimming cost V 2 bases and J 8 bases, with 3 bases left between them. The CDR3 is 11 amino acids. Here the CDR3 reads CASSIQEKLFF. CDR3 DNA sequence: TGTGCCAGTAGTATACAGGAAAAACTGTTTTTT. The complete variable domain, with remaining parts taken from reference TRBV19 and TRBJ1-4, reads DGGITQSPKYLFRKEGQNVTLSCEQNLNHDAMYWYRQDPGQGLRLIYYSQIVNDFQKGDIAEGYSVSREKKESFPLTVTSAQKNPTAFYLCASSIQEKLFFGSGTQLSVL.

The chain links TRBV4-1 to TRBJ2-3, with D maybe TRBD1 (5 bases). This CDR3 comprises 16 residues. The germline gives CDR1 MGHRA, CDR2 YSYEKL. Deletions cut 1 base from V and 0 bases from J, with 11 bases between. Written as DNA, the CDR3 is TGCGCCAGCAGCCAAGCAGGGTGGCCGAGCACAGATACGCAGTATTTT. Translating it yields CASSQAGWPSTDTQYF.

V and J are TRBV11-3 and TRBJ1-2; D is uncertain. V was clipped by 0 bases and J by 0 bases, with 8 bases between them. There are 15 residues in the CDR3. The V gene's germline CDR1 is SGHNT and CDR2 YENEEA. CDR3 loop: CASSLDARANYGYTF. Here the CDR3 DNA reads TGTGCCAGCAGCTTAGATGCGAGAGCTAACTATGGCTACACCTTC.